This T cell receptor beta chain comes out of a study of blood T cell repertoires in COVID-19 (dated by TCRdb to 2018 to 2021). Regarding the complete study: Collaborator samples came from the United States, Italy and Spain and covered acute and convalescent phases of COVID-19. The material from the prospective study consisted of cDNA or gDNA derived from T cells, B-cell-depleted T cells, or PBMCs. Deeply sampled blood TCRbeta repertoires from subjects exposed to, actively infected with, or recovered from COVID-19 were included in the dataset. The repertoires were released in a freely available public database intended as a resource for research on the immune response to SARS-CoV-2. The samples were drawn from the first 160 participants of the ongoing ImmuneRACE study and from some 1,300 subjects provided by 6 global collaborators. Nearly every sample came with metadata listing a de-identified subject ID, COVID-19 status, age in years and sex. Where HLA class I and class II types were available, the types were taken from metadata supplied by the sample provider, not from assay-based typing. General findings and caveats noted by the study authors: The quantity of clinical and demographic metadata differed by source and by participant and was supplied without curation.

Each collaborating institution followed its own protocols to collect whole blood in K2EDTA tubes. For TCRbeta analysis, collaborators shipped samples as frozen whole blood, isolated PBMCs, or DNA extracted from either of those sample types. The immunoSEQ Assay, a bias-controlled multiplex PCR, was used to amplify TCRbeta CDR3 regions from genomic DNA. The authors processed their data as follows. The number of nucleated cells in each sample was estimated from the amplification of reference gene primers within the assay. To quantify the absolute abundance of each unique TCRbeta CDR3 rearrangement, sequence reads were collapsed and filtered. For each sample, productive Simpson clonality was calculated as the square root of Simpson's diversity index over productive rearrangements. TCRdb retrieved this table from immuneACCESS and kept in-frame rearrangements only. Not all clones are present; in checked studies, unresolved V genes account for under half, and no reason is known for the remainder. V, J and clone size reflect that table, while D and trimming were determined from the DNA. The sample table lists about 60,000 clones, about 90% of them with a count of one. Of the sample, around a tenth is held by the ten largest clones.

The germline V gene (reference sequence) provides CDR1 SGHNT and CDR2 YYREEE. V is reduced by 0 bases and J by 5 bases, leaving a spacing of 9 bases between them. The CDR3 starts with the cysteine, ends with the phenylalanine, and has 14 residues. Just CDR3 DNA is preserved here, 42 bases in frame from base 1. In regard to this clone: Its antigen has not been determined. No much larger clone exists at a distance of one base, and base qualities are not known.

This TCR derives from a human donor with acute or convalescent COVID-19. The donor label of this sample is uncertain. The specimen sequenced was peripheral blood. The chain links TRBV5-4 with TRBJ2-1; D gene: possibly TRBD2, on 6 matching bases. The CDR3: CASSLARDNNEQFF. The DNA sequence is as follows: TGTGCCAGCAGCTTGGCGCGGGATAACAATGAGCAGTTCTTC.